This T cell receptor (beta chain) was identified in a study of post-analysis software for immune sequencing data. As for the study in general: Progressive-relapsing, secondary progressive and relapsing-remitting multiple sclerosis were among the disease courses included.

Tagging with unique molecular identifiers was a feature of the TCR beta cDNA libraries. One entry per CDR3 protein results from TCRdb running MiXCR on the PCR reads. The sample carries around 250,000 distinct CDR3 sequences, roughly a third recorded once. In its sample, this clonotype was seen many times. This sequence originates from a girl between 10 and 17 years old with multiple sclerosis. The sample comprised blood.

The chain's CDR3 is CASRRKVGELFF. As DNA, the CDR3 is TGTGCCAGCAGGCGGAAGGTCGGGGAGCTGTTTTTT. The chain joins TRBV12-3 or TRBV12-4 to TRBJ2-2; no clear D gene. The CDR3 length is 12 residues. V was shortened by 6 bases and J by 7 bases, with 9 bases between the two germline ends.